The 18 T cell receptor beta chains below all came from one sample that was sequenced in a study of blood T cells in healthy people across ages. The authors ran a second PCR of roughly 6 to 12 cycles using a sample-barcoded 5' primer and a J-beta primer mix. One entry per CDR3 protein results from TCRdb running MiXCR on the 5' RACE reads. The sample comprises fewer than 800,000 distinct CDR3 sequences, under 25% of which are singletons, and 3% to 4.5% rests with the top ten. Sequencing was carried out using blood. The receptors here all came from a man aged 70-80 years in good health.

This clonotype has more than one count but fewer than ten. V is TRBV18 and J is TRBJ2-7; D gene unclear. V was shortened by 3 bases and J by 3 bases, with 15 bases between the two germline ends. The germline V gene encodes CDR1 KGHSH and CDR2 LQKENI. This CDR3 comprises 15 residues. The CDR3 nucleotides are TGTGCCAGCTCACCGCGTGCGAAAGAAGGCTACGAGCAGTACTTC. Translation: CASSPRAKEGYEQYF. The full variable domain, completed using reference TRBV18 and TRBJ2-7, is NAGVMQNPRHLVRRRGQEARLRCSPMKGHSHVYWYRQLPEEGLKFMVYLQKENIIDESGMPKERFSAEFPKEGPSILRIQQVVRGDSAAYFCASSPRAKEGYEQYFGPGTRLTVT.

This clonotype was found a few times. The chain joins TRBV3-1 to TRBJ2-7, with 10 bases aligning to TRBD2. Trimming cost V 0 bases and J 4 bases; bases outside gene matches: 15. From germline, CDR1 is LGHDT and CDR2 YNNKEL (reference sequence). The CDR3 runs to 19 residues. CDR3: CASSQDAPIVAGGIYEQYF. In DNA, the CDR3 is TGTGCCAGCAGCCAAGATGCCCCGATCGTAGCGGGAGGAATATACGAGCAGTACTTC.

This clonotype was seen only a few times. This rearrangement joins TRBV7-2 to TRBJ2-5, with D possibly matching TRBD1 (6 bases). Germline CDR1 is SGHTA and CDR2 is FQGNSA. The CDR3 contains 15 residues. V lost 5 bases to trimming and J lost 1 base, with 14 bases between them. CDR3 coding DNA: TGTGCCAGCAGCCTGTTGACAGGTTCCCAAGAGACCCAGTACTTC. Protein: CASSLLTGSQETQYF.

This clonotype was observed a handful of times. The J gene is TRBJ2-2, the V gene TRBV30, with D possibly TRBD1 on 6 matching bases. This CDR3 region has 15 residues. The germline CDR1 and CDR2 sequences are GTSNPN and SVGIG (reference sequence). Trimming removed 4 bases at V and 4 bases at J, with 16 bases between. Here the CDR3 DNA reads TGTGCCTGGAACCCGAACAGGGTCGGCACCGGGGAGCTGTTTTTT. Encoded protein: CAWNPNRVGTGELFF. Complete variable domain (other parts from reference TRBV30 and TRBJ2-2): SQTIHQWPATLVQPVGSPLSLECTVEGTSNPNLYWYRQAAGRGLQLLFYSVGIGQISSEVPQNLSASRPQDRQFILSSKKLLLSDSGFYLCAWNPNRVGTGELFFGEGSRLTVL.

This clonotype was picked up a small number of times. The rearrangement joins TRBV28 to TRBJ2-1; 11 positions match TRBD2. The CDR3 totals 16 residues. V shed 2 bases, J shed 4 bases, and the junction held 4 bases outside the gene matches. Germline V gene data show CDR1 as MDHEN and CDR2 as SYDVKM. This chain's CDR3 is CASSLGTSGAYNEQFF. The CDR3 DNA reads TGTGCCAGCAGTTTAGGGACTAGCGGAGCTTACAATGAGCAGTTCTTC.

CDR3 protein: CSVEVEGMYQETQYF. As DNA, the CDR3 is TGCAGCGTTGAAGTAGAAGGGATGTACCAAGAGACCCAGTACTTC. The rearrangement joins TRBV29-1 to TRBJ2-5; no reliable D call. The CDR3 is 15 amino acids. V was clipped by 1 base and J by 0 bases, with 12 bases between them. Per germline, CDR1 SQVTM and CDR2 ANQGSEA. Full variable domain (rest looked up from reference TRBV29-1 and TRBJ2-5): SAVISQKPSRDICQRGTSLTIQCQVDSQVTMMFWYRQQPGQSLTLIATANQGSEATYESGFVIDKFPISRPNLTFSTLTVSNMSPEDSSIYLCSVEVEGMYQETQYFGPGTRLLVL.

In its sample, this clonotype was seen once. The V gene is TRBV18, the J gene TRBJ2-7; D unclear. The CDR3 runs to 12 residues. The ends were cut back, 3 bases at V and 4 bases at J, with 7 bases in the middle. The germline gives CDR1 KGHSH, CDR2 LQKENI. The CDR3 sequence: CASSPSIYEQYF. CDR3 nucleotide sequence: TGTGCCAGCTCACCTTCGATTTACGAGCAGTACTTC.

The rearrangement uses TRBV4-1 and TRBJ2-1; 9 positions agree with TRBD2. V lost 4 bases and J lost 6; bases outside the gene matches: 13. This CDR3 comprises 17 residues. The germline V gene has CDR1 MGHRA and CDR2 YSYEKL. DNA of the CDR3: TGCGCCAGCAGCCTCAACATCGCTAGCGGGGACATCAATGAGCAGTTCTTC. This codes for CASSLNIASGDINEQFF.

V gene TRBV10-1 combines with J gene TRBJ2-3, with 16 positions matching TRBD2. With 0 bases clipped from V and 5 bases from J, the junction kept 5 bases outside the gene matches. The CDR3 is made up of 18 amino acids. CDR1 and CDR2 from the germline V gene are WNHNN and SYGVQD (reference sequence). The CDR3 DNA follows: TGCGCCAGCAGTGAGTCGGGACTAGCGGGAGGGAAGAAAGATACGCAGTATTTT. It translates to CASSESGLAGGKKDTQYF.

This clonotype appeared a few times. The chain employs TRBV6-1 and TRBJ2-1; TRBD2 matches at 7 bases. CDR1 and CDR2 from the germline V gene are MNHNS and SASEGT. Trimming took 4 bases from V and 6 from J; bases not matched to a gene: 3. This CDR3 is 13 amino acids long. The CDR3 sequence: CASSGGLRNEQFF. The CDR3 DNA reads TGTGCCAGCAGTGGGGGACTACGCAATGAGCAGTTCTTC.

Of note for this clonotype: A much more abundant neighbour one base away suggests this may be a read error. V is TRBV3-1 and J is TRBJ1-4; the D gene is possibly TRBD1 (5 bases). CDR3 length equals 17 residues. Germline V lookup: CDR1 LGHDT, CDR2 YNNKEL (reference sequence). V shed 0 bases and J shed 4 bases, with 15 bases lying between them. The CDR3 sequence is CASSQDNRRRLNEKLFF. The DNA of the CDR3 is TGTGCCAGCAGCCAAGATAACAGGAGAAGGCTTAATGAAAAACTGTTTTTT.

This clonotype occurred many times. J is TRBJ2-1 and V is TRBV7-2; 8 nucleotides line up with TRBD1. The V gene end was trimmed by 1 base and the J gene end by 5 bases; junction bases not matched to a gene: 4. The germline CDR1 and CDR2 sequences are SGHTA and FQGNSA. This CDR3 region has 15 residues. CDR3 bases: TGTGCCAGCAGCTTAGAGGGACAGGCCCACAATGAGCAGTTCTTC. Its translation is CASSLEGQAHNEQFF.

This clonotype appeared a few times. This chain joins TRBV7-9 and TRBJ2-5; no clear D. The DNA end is more similar to TRBJ2-7, so the J call may be wrong. CDR1 and CDR2 (germline): SEHNR, FQNEAQ (reference sequence). This CDR3 comprises 15 residues. The CDR3 coding sequence is TGTGCCAGCAGCTTAGGCGCCCTTTTAGGCTACGAGCAGTACTTC. Residues: CASSLGALLGYEQYF.

CDR3 protein: CASSENLGGTPYGYTF. The DNA of the CDR3 is TGTGCCAGCAGTGAAAATTTAGGCGGGACACCCTATGGCTACACCTTC. The chain links TRBV28 to TRBJ1-2; a possible D gene is TRBD1 (6 bases). The length of the CDR3 is 16 residues. With 5 bases removed from V and 4 bases from J, the gap between germline ends came to 20 bases. Germline V lookup: CDR1 MDHEN, CDR2 SYDVKM.

This clonotype was seen only a few times. The chain couples TRBV5-1 to TRBJ1-2; no firm D call. Trimming cost V 10 bases and J 0 bases, with 10 bases left between them. Germline CDR1 and CDR2: SGHRS and YFSETQ. The CDR3 consists of 12 residues. CDR3 bases: TGCGCCTCGGGTCAGTCTAACTATGGCTACACCTTC. It encodes CASGQSNYGYTF.

The chain has TRBV2 and TRBJ2-5; possible D gene TRBD1, 6 bases. The J call may be in error: the DNA end matches TRBJ2-7 better. Germline loops: CDR1 SNHLY, CDR2 FYNNEI. The CDR3 runs to 13 residues. This CDR3 is CASSRSPRGEQYF. The CDR3 nucleotides read TGTGCCAGCAGTCGATCCCCCAGGGGCGAGCAGTACTTC.

The J gene is TRBJ2-5, the V gene TRBV21-1; the table's D gene call, TRBD2, was not cross checked with the DNA. TRBV21-1 is marked as a pseudogene. The CDR3 has 17 amino acids. CDR3 residues: CASSKVPPSGSEETQYF. The CDR3, as DNA: TGTGCCAGCAGCAAAGTTCCGCCTAGCGGGAGTGAGGAGACCCAGTACTTC.

This clonotype was seen many times. The rearrangement uses TRBV7-2 and TRBJ1-2, with D unresolved. The germline gives CDR1 SGHTA, CDR2 FQGNSA. Trimming cost V 5 bases and J 0 bases, with 16 bases left between them. This CDR3 contains 16 residues. CDR3 residues: CASSPRTSRANYGYTF. The CDR3 coding sequence is TGTGCCAGCAGCCCACGGACGAGTCGTGCTAACTATGGCTACACCTTC.